This TCR beta chain was documented in a study of neoadjuvant anti-PD-1 for oral cavity cancer. Profiled with immunoSEQ multiplex PCR; TCRdb holds only in-frame clones, not every one. The sample records approximately 68,000 clones, approximately 87% being singletons. The time point here: after neoadjuvant nivolumab, at surgical resection. The V gene lost 2 bases and the J gene lost 3 bases, with 7 bases spanning the gap. CDR1 is SGHAT, CDR2 FQDESV, per germline (reference sequence). The CDR3 consists of 13 residues. Comment on this clone: What it binds is not known.

General study results and limits: Higher pretreatment blood Treg/Th17 ratios correlated with higher pretreatment blood and lower post-treatment tumor TCRbeta clonality.

The sample consisted of PBMCs, taken after nivolumab (anti-PD-1) treatment. V usage is TRBV11-1 and J usage is TRBJ1-1; D is perhaps TRBD1 (5 bases). The TCR comes from a person between 35 and 79 years old with oral cavity squamous cell carcinoma. The DNA for the CDR3 is TGTGCCAGCAGCTTAATCAGGGACACTGAAGCTTTCTTT. Its translation: CASSLIRDTEAFF.